By sample fraction, the clone carrying this TCR beta chain is medium-sized. This sample is part of a study of blood T cell repertoires in COVID-19. The overall study: The United States, Italy and Spain supplied acute and convalescent COVID-19 samples. Sources were T cells, B-cell-depleted T cells, or PBMCs; the material itself was cDNA or gDNA.

Study processing details: From reference gene primer amplification, estimates of nucleated cell counts were derived. Some clones are missing from TCRdb's copy, which holds only in-frame ones; the method was immunoSEQ multiplex PCR. Clone size and the V and J calls come from that table; the DNA yielded D and trimming. The sample carries around 11,000 clones, 75% to 90% recorded once. Germline assignment: CDR1 SGHRS and CDR2 YFSETQ. With 0 bases clipped from V and 4 bases from J, the junction kept 3 bases outside the gene matches. CDR3 length equals 15 residues. The receptor's source is a human donor in a cohort sampled during active COVID-19. The sequenced material came from peripheral blood. The rearrangement links TRBV5-1 to TRBJ1-2; 10 nucleotides align to TRBD1. As DNA, the CDR3 is TGCGCCAGCAGCTTGGGGGGACAGGGGCTCTATGGCTACACCTTC. This gives the protein CASSLGGQGLYGYTF.